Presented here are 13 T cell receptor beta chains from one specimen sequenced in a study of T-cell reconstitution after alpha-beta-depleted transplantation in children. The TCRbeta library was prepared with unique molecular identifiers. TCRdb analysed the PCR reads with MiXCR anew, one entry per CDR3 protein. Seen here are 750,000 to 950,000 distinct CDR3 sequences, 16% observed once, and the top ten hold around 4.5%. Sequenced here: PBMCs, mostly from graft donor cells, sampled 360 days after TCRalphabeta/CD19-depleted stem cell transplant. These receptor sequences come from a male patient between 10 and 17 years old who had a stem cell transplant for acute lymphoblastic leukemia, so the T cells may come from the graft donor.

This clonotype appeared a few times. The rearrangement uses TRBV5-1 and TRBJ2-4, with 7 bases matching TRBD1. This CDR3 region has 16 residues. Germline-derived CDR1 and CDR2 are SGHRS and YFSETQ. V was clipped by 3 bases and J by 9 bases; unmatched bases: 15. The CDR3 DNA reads TGCGCCAGCAGCTCCCCTTTCGGCCCGACAGGGAGCATTCAGTACTTC. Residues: CASSSPFGPTGSIQYF.

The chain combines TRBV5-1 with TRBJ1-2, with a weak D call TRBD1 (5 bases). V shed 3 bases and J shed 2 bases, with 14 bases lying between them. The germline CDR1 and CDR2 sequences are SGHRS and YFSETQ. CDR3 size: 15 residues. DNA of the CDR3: TGCGCCAGCAGCTGGGGCGGGACCACAAACTATGGCTACACCTTC. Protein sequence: CASSWGGTTNYGYTF.

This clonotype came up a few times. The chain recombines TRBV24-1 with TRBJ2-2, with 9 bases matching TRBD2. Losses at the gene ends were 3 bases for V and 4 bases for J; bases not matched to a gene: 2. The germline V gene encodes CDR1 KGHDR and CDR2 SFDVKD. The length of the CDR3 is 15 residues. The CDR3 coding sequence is TGTGCCACCAGTGATCCGACTAGCGGCACCGGGGAGCTGTTTTTT. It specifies CATSDPTSGTGELFF.

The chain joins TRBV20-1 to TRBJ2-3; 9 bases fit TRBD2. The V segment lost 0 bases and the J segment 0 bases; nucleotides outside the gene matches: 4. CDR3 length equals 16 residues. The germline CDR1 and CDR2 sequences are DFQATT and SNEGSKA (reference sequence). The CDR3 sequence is CSARDLGLASTDTQYF. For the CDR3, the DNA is TGCAGTGCTAGAGATTTGGGACTAGCTAGCACAGATACGCAGTATTTT.

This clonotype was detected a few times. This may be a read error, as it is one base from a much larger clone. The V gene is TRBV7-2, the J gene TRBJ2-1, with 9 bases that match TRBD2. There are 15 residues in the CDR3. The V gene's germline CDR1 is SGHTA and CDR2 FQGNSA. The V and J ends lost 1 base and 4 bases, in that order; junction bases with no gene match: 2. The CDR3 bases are TGTGCCAGCAGCTTAGACCTAGCGGGGTACAATGAGCAGTTCTTC. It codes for CASSLDLAGYNEQFF.

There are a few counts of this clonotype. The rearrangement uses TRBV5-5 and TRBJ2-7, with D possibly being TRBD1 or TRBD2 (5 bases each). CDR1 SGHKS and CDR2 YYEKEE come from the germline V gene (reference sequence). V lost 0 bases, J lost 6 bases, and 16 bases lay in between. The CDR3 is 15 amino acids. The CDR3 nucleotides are TGTGCCAGCAGCTTGGAGGGGAGTAAGTTACGCGAGCAGTACTTC. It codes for CASSLEGSKLREQYF.

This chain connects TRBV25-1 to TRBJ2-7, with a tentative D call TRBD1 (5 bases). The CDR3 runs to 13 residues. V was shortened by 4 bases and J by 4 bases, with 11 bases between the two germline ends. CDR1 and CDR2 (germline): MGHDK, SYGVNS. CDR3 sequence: CASSGGVGYEQYF. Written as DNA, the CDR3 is TGTGCCAGCAGTGGGGGCGTGGGGTACGAGCAGTACTTC.

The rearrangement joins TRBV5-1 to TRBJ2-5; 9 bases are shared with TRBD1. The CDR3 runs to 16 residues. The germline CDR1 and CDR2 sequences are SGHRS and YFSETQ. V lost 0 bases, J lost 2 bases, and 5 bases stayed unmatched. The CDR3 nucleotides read TGCGCCAGCAGCTTGGGCCCGGGACAGGGTCAAGAGACCCAGTACTTC. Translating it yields CASSLGPGQGQETQYF.

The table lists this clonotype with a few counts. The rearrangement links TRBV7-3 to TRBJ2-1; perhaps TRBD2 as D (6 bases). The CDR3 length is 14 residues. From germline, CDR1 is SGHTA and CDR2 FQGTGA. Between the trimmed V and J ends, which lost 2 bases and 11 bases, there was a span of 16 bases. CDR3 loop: CASSLEAGGGKQFF. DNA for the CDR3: TGTGCCAGCAGCTTAGAGGCTGGGGGAGGCAAGCAGTTCTTC. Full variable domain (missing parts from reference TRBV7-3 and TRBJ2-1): GAGVSQTPSNKVTEKGKYVELRCDPISGHTALYWYRQSLGQGPEFLIYFQGTGAADDSGLPNDRFFAVRPEGSVSTLKIQRTERGDSAVYLCASSLEAGGGKQFFGPGTRLTVL.

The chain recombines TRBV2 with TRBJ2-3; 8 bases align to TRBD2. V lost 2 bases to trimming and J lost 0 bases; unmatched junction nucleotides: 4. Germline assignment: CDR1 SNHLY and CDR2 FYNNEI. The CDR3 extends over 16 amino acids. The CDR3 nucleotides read TGTGCCAGCAGTGAACTAGCGGGTGCTAGCACAGATACGCAGTATTTT. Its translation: CASSELAGASTDTQYF.

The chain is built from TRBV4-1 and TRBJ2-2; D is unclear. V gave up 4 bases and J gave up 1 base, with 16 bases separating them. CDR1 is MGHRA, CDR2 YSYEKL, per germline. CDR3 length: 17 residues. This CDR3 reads CASSPLIRGRNTGELFF. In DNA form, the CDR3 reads TGCGCCAGCAGCCCGTTAATTCGTGGAAGGAACACCGGGGAGCTGTTTTTT.

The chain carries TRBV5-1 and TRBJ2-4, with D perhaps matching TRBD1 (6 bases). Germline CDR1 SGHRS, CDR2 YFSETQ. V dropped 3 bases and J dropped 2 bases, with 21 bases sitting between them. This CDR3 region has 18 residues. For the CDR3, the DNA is TGCGCCAGCAGCTCCTTATCATCAGGGGTTTTATCCAAAAACATTCAGTACTTC. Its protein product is CASSSLSSGVLSKNIQYF.

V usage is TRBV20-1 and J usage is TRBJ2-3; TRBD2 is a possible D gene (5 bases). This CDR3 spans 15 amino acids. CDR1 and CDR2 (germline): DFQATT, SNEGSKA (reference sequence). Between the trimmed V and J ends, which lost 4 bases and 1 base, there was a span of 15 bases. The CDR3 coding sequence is TGCAGTGCTATGATGGCGGGCACCCGCACAGATACGCAGTATTTT. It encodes CSAMMAGTRTDTQYF.